A selection of T cell receptor beta chains follows, all from one sample in a study of shared clonotypes between healthy human individuals. Assay used: immunoSEQ multiplex PCR; TCRdb lists only in-frame clones, some missing. This sample has some 2,100,000 clones, with 90% to 95% found just once. Sequencing used naive CD8+ T cells from PBMCs. These receptors came from a man younger than 35 in good health. Some clones in this sample may be carry-over from other donors' samples. CDR3s include the opening cysteine and the closing phenylalanine or tryptophan. The order of the fields is V gene, clone size, D gene, J gene, CDR3 DNA, CDR3 protein. A D gene is named only where the DNA matches it firmly. Expanded clones are given a class, and other clones once, few, many or no size at all.

v_call: TRBV27; clone_size: NA; d_call: TRBD2; j_call: TRBJ2-1; cdr3_nt: TGTGCCAGCAGTTTATCGGGGGCGGGAGGGCTCAATGAGCAGTTCTTC; cdr3_aa: CASSLSGAGGLNEQFF
v_call: TRBV28; clone_size: NA; d_call: TRBD1; j_call: TRBJ2-7; cdr3_nt: TGTGCCAGCATTCCTACGACAGGGACCTACGAGCAGTACTTC; cdr3_aa: CASIPTTGTYEQYF
v_call: TRBV5-4; clone_size: NA; d_call: NA; j_call: TRBJ1-4; cdr3_nt: TGTGCCAGCAGCGCGGGCCGGGGGGATGAAAAACTGTTTTTT; cdr3_aa: CASSAGRGDEKLFF
v_call: TRBV7-9; clone_size: once; d_call: TRBD2; j_call: TRBJ2-1; cdr3_nt: TGTGCCAGCAGCTTCGGGGGACTAGCTTTCGGTAATGAGCAGTTCTTC; cdr3_aa: CASSFGGLAFGNEQFF
v_call: TRBV28; clone_size: NA; d_call: TRBD1; j_call: TRBJ2-1; cdr3_nt: TGTGCCAGCAGTTTATACGTAGGACAGGGGGCGGTATACAATGAGCAGTTCTTC; cdr3_aa: CASSLYVGQGAVYNEQFF
v_call: TRBV5-6; clone_size: NA; d_call: TRBD2; j_call: TRBJ2-1; cdr3_nt: TGTGCCAGCAGCTTCCGCGGGAGCGGGGAGCAGTTCTTC; cdr3_aa: CASSFRGSGEQFF
v_call: TRBV11-2; clone_size: NA; d_call: NA; j_call: TRBJ2-7; cdr3_nt: TGTGCCAGCAGCTTTAGCTACGAGCAGTACTTC; cdr3_aa: CASSFSYEQYF
v_call: TRBV7-9; clone_size: NA; d_call: TRBD1; j_call: TRBJ2-7; cdr3_nt: TGTGCCAGCAGCTTAGAAAGAAAAACAGGGGGCTACGAGCAGTACTTC; cdr3_aa: CASSLERKTGGYEQYF
v_call: TRBV21-1; clone_size: NA; d_call: NA; j_call: TRBJ1-4; cdr3_nt: TGTGCCAGCAGCAAGTGTGAAAAACTGTTTTTT; cdr3_aa: CASSKCEKLFF
v_call: TRBV9; clone_size: NA; d_call: NA; j_call: TRBJ1-1; cdr3_nt: TGTGCCAGCAGTGGGGGTACGAACACTGAAGCTTTCTTT; cdr3_aa: CASSGGTNTEAFF
v_call: TRBV7-2; clone_size: once; d_call: TRBD1; j_call: TRBJ2-4; cdr3_nt: TGTGCCAGCAGCTATTCCCCGGGACAGAGGATGTCGAACATTCAGTACTTC; cdr3_aa: CASSYSPGQRMSNIQYF
v_call: TRBV29-1; clone_size: NA; d_call: TRBD1; j_call: TRBJ1-3; cdr3_nt: TGCAGCGTTGGGGCAGGGGGAACTGGAAACACCATATATTTT; cdr3_aa: CSVGAGGTGNTIYF
v_call: TRBV7-9; clone_size: NA; d_call: NA; j_call: TRBJ2-5; cdr3_nt: TGTGCCAGCAGCTTCACAGCAGGAGCGGGAGAGACCCAGTACTTC; cdr3_aa: CASSFTAGAGETQYF
v_call: TRBV20-1; clone_size: NA; d_call: NA; j_call: TRBJ2-7; cdr3_nt: TGCAGTGCAATATTAGGGCGCGAGCAGTACTTC; cdr3_aa: CSAILGREQYF
v_call: TRBV29-1; clone_size: NA; d_call: NA; j_call: TRBJ2-7; cdr3_nt: TGCAGCGTTGAAGATGGGGGGGCTCTCCCCTACGAGCAGTACTTC; cdr3_aa: CSVEDGGALPYEQYF
v_call: TRBV9; clone_size: NA; d_call: NA; j_call: TRBJ2-1; cdr3_nt: TGTGCCAGCAGCGTAGAAGGAAGGATGGGCTACAATGAGCAGTTCTTC; cdr3_aa: CASSVEGRMGYNEQFF
v_call: TRBV7-8; clone_size: NA; d_call: NA; j_call: TRBJ2-2; cdr3_nt: TGTGCCAGCAGCCAGATAGCGGATACCGCTGAGCTGTTTTTT; cdr3_aa: CASSQIADTAELFF
v_call: TRBV5-4; clone_size: NA; d_call: TRBD2; j_call: TRBJ2-7; cdr3_nt: TGTGCCAGCAGCACCCTAGCGGACGACTTCGTTGATTACGAGCAGTACTTC; cdr3_aa: CASSTLADDFVDYEQYF
v_call: TRBV28; clone_size: NA; d_call: TRBD2; j_call: TRBJ2-5; cdr3_nt: TGTGCCAGCAGTTTTAGCGGGACTCAGGAGACCCAGTACTTC; cdr3_aa: CASSFSGTQETQYF
v_call: TRBV27; clone_size: once; d_call: NA; j_call: TRBJ1-5; cdr3_nt: TGTGCCAGCAGTCCAACGGGGGTGATCAATCAGCCCCAGCATTTT; cdr3_aa: CASSPTGVINQPQHF
v_call: TRBV6-5; clone_size: once; d_call: NA; j_call: TRBJ1-5; cdr3_nt: TGTGCCAGCAGTTACGGGGGTACGGGTCAGCCCCAGCATTTT; cdr3_aa: CASSYGGTGQPQHF
v_call: TRBV6-5; clone_size: NA; d_call: NA; j_call: TRBJ1-1; cdr3_nt: TGTGCCAGCAGTCCACGGACCGGCCAAGAAGCTTTCTTT; cdr3_aa: CASSPRTGQEAFF
v_call: TRBV4-2; clone_size: NA; d_call: NA; j_call: TRBJ2-3; cdr3_nt: TGTGCCAGCAGCCAAGATAGGGCCCTTAGCCTAGCCTCAGATACGCAGTATTTT; cdr3_aa: CASSQDRALSLASDTQYF
v_call: TRBV28; clone_size: NA; d_call: NA; j_call: TRBJ2-7; cdr3_nt: TGTGCCAGCAGTTTAATCCCTCTTTCCTACGAGCAGTACTTC; cdr3_aa: CASSLIPLSYEQYF
v_call: TRBV19; clone_size: NA; d_call: TRBD1; j_call: TRBJ1-3; cdr3_nt: TGTGCCAGTACTATACGGAGGGGGCTCGGAAACACCATATATTTT; cdr3_aa: CASTIRRGLGNTIYF
v_call: TRBV7-9; clone_size: NA; d_call: TRBD2; j_call: TRBJ2-7; cdr3_nt: TGTGCCAGCAGCTCAATAAGCGGGAGTGCCTACGAGCAGTACTTC; cdr3_aa: CASSSISGSAYEQYF
v_call: TRBV2; clone_size: NA; d_call: NA; j_call: TRBJ2-7; cdr3_nt: TGTGCCAGCAGTGAAGCTGTAGCGGCCGCCTACGAGCAGTACTTC; cdr3_aa: CASSEAVAAAYEQYF
v_call: TRBV11-1; clone_size: NA; d_call: TRBD1; j_call: TRBJ2-5; cdr3_nt: TGTGCCAGCAGGAGGGGACAGTTCCCCACCCCAGAGACCCAGTACTTC; cdr3_aa: CASRRGQFPTPETQYF
v_call: TRBV9; clone_size: NA; d_call: NA; j_call: TRBJ1-2; cdr3_nt: TGTGCCAGCAGCGTAGGTGACGGGAACTATGGCTACACCTTC; cdr3_aa: CASSVGDGNYGYTF
v_call: TRBV4-1; clone_size: NA; d_call: NA; j_call: TRBJ1-5; cdr3_nt: TGCGCCAGCAGCCAGAGGTTAGGGGCCCAGCCCCAGCATTTT; cdr3_aa: CASSQRLGAQPQHF
v_call: TRBV27; clone_size: NA; d_call: NA; j_call: TRBJ2-7; cdr3_nt: TGTGCCAGCAGTCCCCAGGGACCGACGTACGAGCAGTACTTC; cdr3_aa: CASSPQGPTYEQYF
v_call: TRBV5-1; clone_size: NA; d_call: NA; j_call: TRBJ1-1; cdr3_nt: TGCGCCAGCTCCGGGACTGATGACACTGAAGCTTTCTTT; cdr3_aa: CASSGTDDTEAFF
v_call: TRBV6-4; clone_size: NA; d_call: NA; j_call: TRBJ2-5; cdr3_nt: TGTGCCAGCAGACGCCTGCTTCCAGGGAGGCAGGAGACCCAGTACTTC; cdr3_aa: CASRRLLPGRQETQYF
v_call: TRBV19; clone_size: NA; d_call: TRBD1; j_call: TRBJ2-7; cdr3_nt: TGTGCCAGTAGTGGACCGGGACAGGGGCTTTACGAGCAGTACTTC; cdr3_aa: CASSGPGQGLYEQYF
v_call: TRBV27; clone_size: NA; d_call: NA; j_call: TRBJ2-5; cdr3_nt: TGTGCCACCTCGTCCGGGGCTTTTCCGCAAGAGACCCAGTACTTC; cdr3_aa: CATSSGAFPQETQYF
v_call: TRBV4-1; clone_size: NA; d_call: NA; j_call: TRBJ2-5; cdr3_nt: TGCGCCAGCAGCCAAGACATTGAGGAGACCCAGTACTTC; cdr3_aa: CASSQDIEETQYF
v_call: TRBV15; clone_size: NA; d_call: TRBD1; j_call: TRBJ2-7; cdr3_nt: TGTGCCACCAGCAGAAGCGGACAGGCCAGTAGCGAGCAGTACTTC; cdr3_aa: CATSRSGQASSEQYF
v_call: TRBV7-6; clone_size: NA; d_call: TRBD2; j_call: TRBJ2-1; cdr3_nt: TGTGCCAGCAGCTTAACGGCGGGAGCCTCCTACAATGAGCAGTTCTTC; cdr3_aa: CASSLTAGASYNEQFF
v_call: TRBV2; clone_size: NA; d_call: NA; j_call: TRBJ2-7; cdr3_nt: TGTGCCAGCAGTGAACCACAGGGAAGGCCCTACGAGCAGTACTTC; cdr3_aa: CASSEPQGRPYEQYF
v_call: TRBV11-2; clone_size: NA; d_call: NA; j_call: TRBJ2-6; cdr3_nt: TGTGCCAGCAGACATGCTCGGGGATACTCTGGGGCCAACGTCCTGACTTTC; cdr3_aa: CASRHARGYSGANVLTF
v_call: TRBV4-2; clone_size: NA; d_call: TRBD2; j_call: TRBJ2-7; cdr3_nt: TGTGCCAGCAGCCAACCCCCCGGGACTAGCGGGAGCTACGAGCAGTACTTC; cdr3_aa: CASSQPPGTSGSYEQYF
v_call: TRBV15; clone_size: few; d_call: NA; j_call: TRBJ1-1; cdr3_nt: TGTGCCACCAGCGCGGGACAGAACACTGAAGCTTTCTTT; cdr3_aa: CATSAGQNTEAFF
v_call: TRBV27; clone_size: NA; d_call: NA; j_call: TRBJ2-7; cdr3_nt: TGTGCCAGCAGCCAGTGGGGAGCGGACGAGCAGTACTTC; cdr3_aa: CASSQWGADEQYF
v_call: TRBV9; clone_size: NA; d_call: NA; j_call: TRBJ2-1; cdr3_nt: TGTGCCAGCAGCGTAGGAGGCGATGAGCAGTTCTTC; cdr3_aa: CASSVGGDEQFF